One and the same sample provided the 11 T cell receptor beta chains below, sequenced in a study of tumor-infiltrating lymphocytes in primary liver carcinoma. Starting material of 500 to 600 ng total RNA yielded TCR beta cDNA via a constant-region primer. TCR beta libraries came from three nested multiplex PCR rounds using slightly modified ARM-PCR. Two initial PCR rounds of about 9 cycles each paired TRBV1-TRBV30 forward primers with a C-beta reverse primer. One entry per CDR3 protein results from TCRdb running MiXCR on the multiplex PCR reads. The sample consists of almost 55,000 distinct CDR3 sequences, about three quarters of them appearing once. Unsorted bulk tissue of roughly 18-31 mg yielded co-extracted RNA and DNA. Material: liver tumor tissue from sampling region 2. Subset given: tumor region T2, inferior pole. The source is a man aged 35-49 years with primary liver carcinoma and hepatitis B virus infection.

Remarks on this clonotype: A read error may produce the germline difference seen at one junction end. The genes are TRBV5-6 and TRBJ2-7; TRBD2 might be the D (5 bases). The CDR3 runs 13 residues. Germline-derived CDR1 and CDR2 are SGHDT and YYEEEE. The CDR3 coding sequence is TGTGCCAGCAGCTTTGGGAGAATCTACGAGCATTACTTC. Protein: CASSFGRIYEHYF.

This clonotype is a singleton in its sample. Germline and junction disagree at one end, which may indicate a read error. The chain combines TRBV4-1 with TRBJ2-1, with 9 bases that match TRBD2. This CDR3 has 14 amino acids. Germline V gene lookup returns CDR1 MGHRA and CDR2 YSYEKL. The CDR3 spells CASGQAGGCNEQFF. The CDR3, as DNA: TGCGCCAGCGGCCAGGCGGGAGGGTGCAATGAGCAGTTCTTT.

Worth noting for this clonotype: One end of the junction does not line up with germline, which may come from a read error. The chain has TRBV5-1 and TRBJ2-1, with D possibly called TRBD1 or TRBD2 (5 bases each). The CDR3 is 16 residues long. The germline V gene has CDR1 SGHRS and CDR2 YFSETQ. The CDR3 nucleotides are TGCGCCAGCAGCTTGGGGGGGACCAGCGAGACGAATGTGCAGTTCTTC. It yields the protein CASSLGGTSETNVQFF.

V gene TRBV6-6 combines with J gene TRBJ1-4; no firm D call. Germline lookup yields CDR1 MNHNY and CDR2 SVGAGI (reference sequence). The CDR3 consists of 17 residues. The V end lost 6 bases, the J end lost 4 bases, and 21 bases lay between the germline ends. The CDR3: CASSRYVSGAINEKLFF. The DNA for the CDR3 is TGTGCCAGCAGCCGCTACGTGTCGGGTGCCATTAATGAAAAACTGTTTTTT.

To note about this clonotype: Since the CDR3 does not end with the conserved phenylalanine or tryptophan, this likely comes from a read error. The DNA is omitted, as the CDR3 cannot be located on it reliably, and the CDR3 follows TCRdb's listing. The gene calls are TRBV6-1 and TRBJ2-6; the D segment call TRBD2 is taken from the table without a DNA check. Per the germline V gene, CDR1 is MNHNS and CDR2 is SASEGT. Ends included, the CDR3 has 16 residues. CDR3 loop: CASTRTADSGANVLSI.

On this clonotype: One base away lies a much larger clone, so this may be a sequencing read error. The gene calls are TRBV24-1 and TRBJ2-5; TRBD2 is a possible D gene (6 bases). The CDR3 loop spans 14 amino acids. The germline CDR1 and CDR2 sequences are KGHDR and SFDVKD. The CDR3 spells CVTSDSGTEETQYF. CDR3 in DNA: TGTGTCACCAGTGATTCGGGGACTGAAGAGACCCAGTACTTC.

Details on this clonotype: A junction end diverges from the germline sequence, so it may reflect a read error. The chain carries TRBV4-2 and TRBJ2-2; D is perhaps TRBD1 (6 bases). The germline CDR1 and CDR2 sequences are LGHNA and YNFKEQ. The CDR3 is made up of 15 amino acids. The CDR3 loop reads CASSQDLQGFGELFF. The DNA for the CDR3 is TGTGCCAGTAGCCAAGACCTACAGGGATTCGGGGAGCTGTTTTTT.

V gene TRBV7-9 combines with J gene TRBJ2-1, with TRBD2 matching 8 bases. There are 15 residues in the CDR3. J was trimmed by 9 bases and V by 5 bases; bases with no gene match: 12. The germline gives CDR1 SEHNR, CDR2 FQNEAQ (reference sequence). CDR3 in DNA: TGTGCCAGCAGCCTCCCGGGTAGCGGGGCAAGTGAGCAGTTCTTC. Translated, it gives CASSLPGSGASEQFF.

Points on this clonotype: The conserved final phenylalanine or tryptophan is absent from the CDR3, which likely points to a read error. The chain carries TRBV30 and TRBJ1-1; D might be TRBD1 (5 bases). This CDR3 region has 12 residues. Germline V lookup: CDR1 GTSNPN, CDR2 SVGIG (reference sequence). The CDR3 protein is CAWSPGNTGAFY. DNA for the CDR3: TGTGCCTGGAGTCCAGGGAACACTGGAGCTTTCTAT.

With regard to this clonotype: At one end the junction does not follow the germline gene, possibly because of a read error. The chain recombines TRBV6-1 with TRBJ1-4, with TRBD1 as a possible D gene (5 bases). The CDR3 has 13 residues. Germline V lookup: CDR1 MNHNS, CDR2 SASEGT. The DNA for the CDR3 is TGTGCCAACAGGAAGCGGGAGAGGGAAATACTGTTTTTT. It is translated as CANRKREREILFF.

This clonotype appeared once. The final CDR3 position lacks the conserved phenylalanine or tryptophan, pointing to a likely read error. The DNA is omitted, as the CDR3 cannot be located on it reliably, and the CDR3 follows TCRdb's listing. CDR3 in amino acids: CASNQDRAEALY. The V gene is TRBV14, the J gene TRBJ1-1; TRBD1 is the table's D call and was not checked against the DNA. Germline V gene sequence: CDR1 SGHDN, CDR2 FVKESK. Inclusive of both ends, the CDR3 amounts to 12 amino acids.